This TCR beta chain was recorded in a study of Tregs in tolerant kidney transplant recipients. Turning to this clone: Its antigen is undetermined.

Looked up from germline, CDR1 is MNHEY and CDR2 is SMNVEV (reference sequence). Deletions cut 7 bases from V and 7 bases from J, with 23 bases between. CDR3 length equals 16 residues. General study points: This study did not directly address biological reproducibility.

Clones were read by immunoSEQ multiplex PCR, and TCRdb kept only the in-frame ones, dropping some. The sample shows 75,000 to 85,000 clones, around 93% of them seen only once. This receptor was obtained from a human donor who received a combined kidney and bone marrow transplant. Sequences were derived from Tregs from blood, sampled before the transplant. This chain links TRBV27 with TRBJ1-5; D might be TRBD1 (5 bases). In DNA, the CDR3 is TGTGCCAGCAAACGACACACTGGGGGGGATGAACAGCCCCAGCATTTT. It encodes CASKRHTGGDEQPQHF.